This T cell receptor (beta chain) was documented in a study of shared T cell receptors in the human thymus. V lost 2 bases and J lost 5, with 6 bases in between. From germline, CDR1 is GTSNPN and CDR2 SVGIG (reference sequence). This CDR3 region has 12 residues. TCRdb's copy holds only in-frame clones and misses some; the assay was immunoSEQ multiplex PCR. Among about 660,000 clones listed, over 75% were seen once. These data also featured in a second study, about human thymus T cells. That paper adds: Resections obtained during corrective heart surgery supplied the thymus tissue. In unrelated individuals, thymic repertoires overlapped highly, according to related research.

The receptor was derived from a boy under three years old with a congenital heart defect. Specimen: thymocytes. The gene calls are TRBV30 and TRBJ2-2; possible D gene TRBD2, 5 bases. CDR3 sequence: CAWSSGTGELFF. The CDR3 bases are TGTGCCTGGAGTAGCGGTACCGGGGAGCTGTTTTTT.